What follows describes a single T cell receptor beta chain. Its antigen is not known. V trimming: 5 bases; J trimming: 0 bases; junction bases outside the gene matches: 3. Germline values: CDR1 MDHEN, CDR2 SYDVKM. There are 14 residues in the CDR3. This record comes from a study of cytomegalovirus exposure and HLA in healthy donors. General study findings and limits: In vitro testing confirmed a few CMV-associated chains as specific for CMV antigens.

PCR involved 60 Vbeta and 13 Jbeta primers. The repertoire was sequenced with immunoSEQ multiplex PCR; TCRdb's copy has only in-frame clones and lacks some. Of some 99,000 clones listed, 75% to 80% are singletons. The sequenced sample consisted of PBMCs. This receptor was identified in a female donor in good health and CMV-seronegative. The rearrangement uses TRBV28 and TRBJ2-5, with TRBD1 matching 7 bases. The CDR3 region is CASSPTGHQETQYF. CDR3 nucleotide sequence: TGTGCCAGCAGTCCGACAGGGCACCAAGAGACCCAGTACTTC.